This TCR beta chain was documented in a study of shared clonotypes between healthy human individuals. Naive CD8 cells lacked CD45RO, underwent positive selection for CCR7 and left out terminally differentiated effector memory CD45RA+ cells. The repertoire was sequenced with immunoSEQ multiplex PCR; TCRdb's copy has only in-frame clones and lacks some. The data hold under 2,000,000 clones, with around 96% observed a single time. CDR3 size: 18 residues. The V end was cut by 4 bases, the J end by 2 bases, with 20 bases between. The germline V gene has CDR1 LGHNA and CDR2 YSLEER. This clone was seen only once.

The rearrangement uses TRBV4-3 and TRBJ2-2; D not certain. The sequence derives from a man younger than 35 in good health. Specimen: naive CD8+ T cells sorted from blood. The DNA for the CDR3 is TGCGCCAGCAGCCCCTCAGGCCCCGTGACTGCTAACACCGGGGAGCTGTTTTTT. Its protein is CASSPSGPVTANTGELFF.